A selection of T cell receptor beta chains follows, all from one sample in a study of cytomegalovirus exposure and HLA in healthy donors. Generated by immunoSEQ multiplex PCR, the TCRdb table keeps only in-frame clones and is missing some. The table includes around 300,000 clones, around four fifths detected once. Sequenced input: PBMCs. Every receptor here comes from a woman in her 40s in good health and CMV-seropositive. The CDR3 runs from the conserved cysteine through the conserved F or W. A D gene is named only where the DNA matches it firmly. Clone size appears in some rows only: once, few, many, or a class for an expanded clone.

size	D	V	J	DNA	CDR3
-	TRBD2	TRBV5-1	TRBJ2-7	TGCGCCAGCAGCTTGGTTGGCGGGAGCGGAGAGCAGTACTTC	CASSLVGGSGEQYF
-	TRBD2	TRBV7-2	TRBJ2-2	TGTGCCAGCAGCTTAGAACCTCTAGCGGGAACGAACGGGGAGCTGTTTTTT	CASSLEPLAGTNGELFF
-	-	TRBV5-4	TRBJ1-4	TGTGCCAGCAGCCAAACTATACCGGCAACTAATGAAAAACTGTTTTTT	CASSQTIPATNEKLFF
-	TRBD2	TRBV11-2	TRBJ2-1	TGTGCCAGCAGCTTGCTTGAGGTAGCGGGGATTTACAATGAGCAGTTCTTC	CASSLLEVAGIYNEQFF
-	-	TRBV5-1	TRBJ1-1	TGCGCCAGCAGCTTGGCCCTAACAGGGACTGAAGCTTTCTTT	CASSLALTGTEAFF
-	TRBD1	TRBV7-9	TRBJ1-2	TGTTCCAGCAGCTTAGTTCCCGGACAGGGGAGAGCGTCTGGGGGCTACACCTTC	CSSSLVPGQGRASGGYTF
-	-	TRBV11-2	TRBJ2-7	TGTGCCAGCAGCTTAGGAGCGGGCTCCTACGAGCAGTACTTC	CASSLGAGSYEQYF
-	-	TRBV5-1	TRBJ1-1	TGCGCCAGCAGCTTGGGGGGCTCGAACACTGAAGCTTTCTTT	CASSLGGSNTEAFF
-	-	TRBV6-1	TRBJ1-3	TGTGCCAGCAGTGTCGGCCTGGAGGGAAACACCATATATTTT	CASSVGLEGNTIYF
-	TRBD1	TRBV7-3	TRBJ1-1	TGTGCCAGCAGCGCACAGGGGTCTGGCACTGAAGCTTTCTTT	CASSAQGSGTEAFF
-	TRBD2	TRBV2	TRBJ2-7	TGTGCCAGCAGTGAGGCTAGCGGAGCATCCTACGAGCAGTACTTC	CASSEASGASYEQYF
-	-	TRBV28	TRBJ2-5	TGTGCCATCCTGAGCCGGAGCAGGGGACTATTAATAAAAGAGACCCAGTACTTC	CAILSRSRGLLIKETQYF
-	TRBD1	TRBV19	TRBJ1-2	TGTGCCAGTAGTATCGCGATCGGGACAGAGAGTGGCTACACCTTC	CASSIAIGTESGYTF
-	TRBD2	TRBV6-5	TRBJ2-1	TGTGCCAGCACCCCCCCTGGGGGGGTCTACAATGAGCAGTTCTTC	CASTPPGGVYNEQFF
few	-	TRBV28	TRBJ1-5	TGTGCCAGCAGGCCGGGAGGGGCTAGCAATCAGCCCCAGCATTTT	CASRPGGASNQPQHF
few	-	TRBV4-3	TRBJ2-6	TGCGCCAGCAGCCAGGCAGTTGTCTCTGGGGCCAACGGCCTGACTTTC	CASSQAVVSGANGLTF
-	TRBD1	TRBV27	TRBJ2-1	TGTGCCAGCAGCTCCCAAGGGGGCGCCTACAATGAGCAGTTCTTC	CASSSQGGAYNEQFF
-	-	TRBV29-1	TRBJ1-1	TGCAGCGTTGAAGACAGGTGGATTGGCGAGAACACTGAAGCTTTCTTT	CSVEDRWIGENTEAFF
-	TRBD1	TRBV30	TRBJ1-1	TGTGCCTGGAGTACAGGACAGGGGGCCGGCGCTTTCTTT	CAWSTGQGAGAFF
-	TRBD2	TRBV5-4	TRBJ2-2	TGTGCCAGCAGCTTAAGCGGGAGTAACACCGGGGAGCTGTTTTTT	CASSLSGSNTGELFF
-	TRBD1	TRBV5-4	TRBJ2-5	TGTGCCAGCAGTGGACAGGGGAGGGAGCAGTACTTC	CASSGQGREQYF
-	-	TRBV6-1	TRBJ2-1	TGTGCCAGCACCCGGACCCTGCGGGTCAGTGAGCAGTTCTTC	CASTRTLRVSEQFF
-	TRBD1	TRBV6-1	TRBJ2-7	TGTGCCAGCACCACCGACAGGGGTCTATACGAGCAGTACTTC	CASTTDRGLYEQYF
-	TRBD1	TRBV30	TRBJ1-1	TGTGCCTGGAACCAACAGGGGGCGGTCACTGAAGCTTTCTTT	CAWNQQGAVTEAFF
once	-	TRBV30	TRBJ1-1	TGTGCCTGGAGACCGCGGAACACTGAAGCTTTCTTT	CAWRPRNTEAFF
-	-	TRBV2	TRBJ2-7	TGTGCCAGCAGCGCACAGGGATACGAGCAGTACTTC	CASSAQGYEQYF
few	TRBD2	TRBV2	TRBJ2-1	TGTGCCAGCAGTGAAACGGGACTAGTTATGTTCTTC	CASSETGLVMFF
-	TRBD1	TRBV27	TRBJ2-5	TGTGCCAGCAGTTTTCCCAGGGGGAGAGAGACCCAGTACTTC	CASSFPRGRETQYF
-	-	TRBV6-1	TRBJ1-4	TGTGCCAGCAAAACACAGGTGGGGACTAATGAAAAACTGTTTTTT	CASKTQVGTNEKLFF
-	-	TRBV7-9	TRBJ1-2	TGTGCCAGCAGCTTAGGGGAGGATGGCTACACCTTC	CASSLGEDGYTF
-	-	TRBV29-1	TRBJ1-2	TGCAGCGTTTTTTTCGATGGCTACACCTTC	CSVFFDGYTF
few	-	TRBV30	TRBJ1-5	TGTGCCTGGAGTCTCTGGACAAGCAATCAGCCCCAGCATTTT	CAWSLWTSNQPQHF
-	-	TRBV6-6	TRBJ1-1	TGTGCCAGCAGCCCCCTGCTAGGGGCCGCCGCTTTCTTT	CASSPLLGAAAFF
-	TRBD2	TRBV28	TRBJ2-7	TGTGCCAGCGGTCGACTAGCGGGATCCTACGAGCAGTACTTC	CASGRLAGSYEQYF
-	-	TRBV6-5	TRBJ1-4	TGTGCCAGCAGTTACTCCCCCGGGACTAATGAAAAACTGTTTTTT	CASSYSPGTNEKLFF
-	TRBD1	TRBV7-2	TRBJ2-1	TGTGCCAGCCGGGACAGGGGGTTGGGTGAGCAGTTCTTC	CASRDRGLGEQFF
-	TRBD1	TRBV7-2	TRBJ1-1	TGTGCCAGCAGCTTCGCCGGGACAGGGAACACTGAAGCTTTCTTT	CASSFAGTGNTEAFF
-	TRBD1	TRBV6-6	TRBJ1-2	TGTGCCAGCAGTACTGGGACAGGGGCGGACTACACCTTC	CASSTGTGADYTF
-	TRBD1	TRBV7-9	TRBJ2-3	TGTGCCAGCAGCCCACAGGGGGCTAGTACAGATACGCAGTATTTT	CASSPQGASTDTQYF
-	-	TRBV15	TRBJ2-1	TGTGCCACCAGCAGGGGTAATGGGCGGGGCTACAATGAGCAGTTCTTC	CATSRGNGRGYNEQFF
-	-	TRBV4-1	TRBJ1-4	TGCGCCAGCAGCCTGGGGGCAGGCGAAGAAAAACTGTTTTTT	CASSLGAGEEKLFF
-	TRBD1	TRBV5-4	TRBJ2-2	TGTGCCAGCAGCTTACAGGGGGTATTTGCCGGGGAGCTGTTTTTT	CASSLQGVFAGELFF
-	-	TRBV6-5	TRBJ2-1	TGTGCCAGCAGTTACCGGGGACTTGGGGGCAATGAGCAGTTCTTC	CASSYRGLGGNEQFF
-	-	TRBV7-2	TRBJ1-3	TGTGCCAGCAGCCTTTCAAACACCATATATTTT	CASSLSNTIYF
-	-	TRBV6-5	TRBJ2-3	TGTGCCAGCAGTTACTCTCCATCCGATACGCAGTATTTT	CASSYSPSDTQYF
-	TRBD2	TRBV7-9	TRBJ2-1	TGTGCCAGCAGCTTTCCGGGCGGGAGGGCCCAAAGCAATGAGCAGTTCTTC	CASSFPGGRAQSNEQFF
-	-	TRBV5-6	TRBJ2-1	TGTGCCAGCAGCTTGGCTCGCCCCGGGGGGCATGAGCAGTTCTTC	CASSLARPGGHEQFF
-	-	TRBV30	TRBJ1-1	TGTGCCGTCCATGGGGGGTCTGGCACTGAAGCTTTCTTT	CAVHGGSGTEAFF
-	-	TRBV7-9	TRBJ2-1	TGTGCCAGCAGCCCGAAAGAGCGTGGTGAGCAGTTCTTC	CASSPKERGEQFF
-	TRBD2	TRBV27	TRBJ2-5	TGTGCCAGCAGTTTATTCGGGGGGGAGACCCAGTACTTC	CASSLFGGETQYF
-	-	TRBV2	TRBJ1-2	TGTGCCAGCAGTGAAATAGGCGGTTTCTATGGCTACACCTTC	CASSEIGGFYGYTF
-	TRBD2	TRBV4-2	TRBJ2-1	TGTGCCAGCAGCCGAGGGGTCACCCGGGACTATAACAATGAGCAGTTCTTC	CASSRGVTRDYNNEQFF
-	TRBD2	TRBV7-9	TRBJ2-7	TGTGCCAGCGGAGGAGGGGTTGGGACTACTCCCTACGAGCAGTACTTC	CASGGGVGTTPYEQYF
-	-	TRBV28	TRBJ2-3	TGTGCCAGCAGTACCCCGGGCACAGATACGCAGTATTTT	CASSTPGTDTQYF